What follows are 17 T cell receptor beta chains derived from one specimen sequenced in a study of cytomegalovirus exposure and HLA in healthy donors. Sequencing used immunoSEQ multiplex PCR; TCRdb keeps in-frame clones, though not all of them. The sample shows tens of thousands of clones, 90% to 95% of them seen only once. Material for sequencing was PBMCs. Receptors were obtained from a man aged 18 to 30 in good health and CMV-seronegative.

Here the CDR3 DNA reads TGTGCCAGCAGCTCGGGACTAGCGGGAGTAGTATCCTACGAGCAGTACTTC. It translates to CASSSGLAGVVSYEQYF. V is TRBV11-2 and J is TRBJ2-7, with 14 bases lining up with TRBD2. J was trimmed by 1 base and V by 4 bases; bases with no gene match: 6. This CDR3 comprises 17 residues. Germline CDR1 is SGHAT and CDR2 is FQNNGV.

This clone was picked up one time. The CDR3 here is CASSSSIGQAVEKLFF. For the CDR3, the DNA is TGTGCCAGCAGCTCCTCGATAGGACAGGCAGTTGAAAAACTGTTTTTT. The rearrangement links TRBV7-8 to TRBJ1-4, with 7 bases aligning to TRBD1. The CDR3 contains 16 residues. Per the germline V gene, CDR1 is SGHVS and CDR2 is FQNEAQ. Unmatched junction bases numbered 12, after V lost 4 bases and J lost 7 bases.

This clone showed up just once. The V and J genes are TRBV28 and TRBJ1-1; TRBD1 agrees at 9 bases. Germline CDR1 and CDR2: MDHEN and SYDVKM. The V and J ends lost 8 bases and 4 bases, in that order; junction bases with no gene match: 14. The CDR3 runs 16 residues. The CDR3 coding sequence is TGTGCCAGCCCTATCCCCCTAGACAGGGGGAGCACTGAAGCTTTCTTT. It specifies CASPIPLDRGSTEAFF.

The genes are TRBV14 and TRBJ1-1; D gene uncertain. There are 13 residues in the CDR3. Germline V lookup: CDR1 SGHDN, CDR2 FVKESK. The V and J ends lost 4 bases and 5 bases respectively, with 11 bases between them. The CDR3 sequence: CASSLERGTEAFF. The DNA for the CDR3 is TGTGCCAGCAGCCTTGAGCGAGGGACTGAAGCTTTCTTT.

This chain joins TRBV7-2 and TRBJ2-1; maybe TRBD1 (6 bases). Germline V gives CDR1 SGHTA, CDR2 FQGNSA. This CDR3 is 15 amino acids long. V was shortened by 6 bases and J by 9 bases, with 21 bases between the two germline ends. The CDR3 DNA sequence: TGTGCCAGCAGGCCTCCGGGACACGGTTTGGGTGAGCAGTTCTTC. Its protein is CASRPPGHGLGEQFF.

This chain uses TRBV12-5 with TRBJ1-2; 8 bases are shared with TRBD1. Germline V gives CDR1 LGHNT, CDR2 FRNRAP. Germline trimming cut 6 bases from V and 6 bases from J; bases unmatched to any gene: 6. CDR3 length equals 13 residues. The CDR3 DNA reads as TGTGCTAGTGGCCTTAGGACAGGGCATGGCTACACCTTC. This sequence encodes CASGLRTGHGYTF.

V is TRBV19 and J is TRBJ2-7; 9 bases line up with TRBD2. CDR3 length: 14 amino acids. Germline trimming cut 3 bases from V and 3 bases from J; bases unmatched to any gene: 3. CDR1 LNHDA and CDR2 SQIVND come from the germline V gene (reference sequence). The chain's CDR3 is CASSMLAGNYEQYF. The CDR3 bases are TGTGCCAGTAGTATGCTAGCGGGAAACTACGAGCAGTACTTC.

The gene calls are TRBV28 and TRBJ2-3; D perhaps matches TRBD2 (5 bases). Germline CDR1 reads MDHEN; CDR2 reads SYDVKM. The CDR3 is 15 residues long. With 3 bases removed from V and 3 bases from J, the gap between germline ends came to 13 bases. The CDR3 DNA follows: TGTGCCAGCAGTTTGGCCGGGGTGGGGACAGATACGCAGTATTTT. Protein sequence: CASSLAGVGTDTQYF.

The CDR3, as DNA: TGTGCCAGCAGTTCTCCGGGACAGGGCTCCTACGAGCAGTACTTC. It codes for CASSSPGQGSYEQYF. The J gene is TRBJ2-7, the V gene TRBV6-5; 9 nucleotides agree with TRBD1. The CDR3 extends over 15 amino acids. V shed 4 bases, J shed 0 bases, and the junction held 4 bases outside the gene matches. Germline assignment: CDR1 MNHEY and CDR2 SVGAGI.

J is TRBJ2-7 and V is TRBV7-2, with a tentative D call TRBD1 (5 bases). CDR1 and CDR2 (germline): SGHTA, FQGNSA. The CDR3 loop spans 12 amino acids. The V end was cut by 7 bases, the J end by 6 bases, with 13 bases between. The CDR3 protein is CASTREAGEQYF. The CDR3, as DNA: TGTGCCAGCACCAGGGAAGCTGGCGAGCAGTACTTC.

The J gene is TRBJ2-1, the V gene TRBV5-6; 13 bases map to TRBD2. Germline V gene lookup returns CDR1 SGHDT and CDR2 YYEEEE. This CDR3 contains 15 residues. Unmatched junction bases numbered 6, after V lost 4 bases and J lost 8 bases. In DNA, the CDR3 is TGTGCCAGCAGCGGACTAGCGGGAGCTAGGGATGAGCAGTTCTTC. Protein: CASSGLAGARDEQFF.

The CDR3 sequence: CASSQQGTGGETQYF. CDR3 bases: TGTGCCAGCAGCCAGCAGGGGACAGGGGGGGAGACCCAGTACTTC. This chain links TRBV11-3 with TRBJ2-5; 11 positions match TRBD1. Germline-derived CDR1 and CDR2 are SGHNT and YENEEA. This CDR3 comprises 15 residues. V dropped 5 bases and J dropped 5; count of bases not matched to a gene: 7.

The CDR3: CASSSKGLSNEQFF. In DNA form, the CDR3 reads TGTGCCAGCAGTTCCAAGGGACTTAGCAATGAGCAGTTCTTC. The chain is built from TRBV6-6 and TRBJ2-1, with a possible D match to TRBD2 (6 bases). The CDR3 loop spans 14 amino acids. Deletions cut 4 bases from V and 6 bases from J, with 13 bases between. Germline-derived CDR1 and CDR2 are MNHNY and SVGAGI (reference sequence).

Concerning this clone itself: Since no conserved phenylalanine or tryptophan closes the CDR3, a read error is the likely cause. J is TRBJ1-2 and V is TRBV29-1, with D perhaps matching TRBD1 (6 bases). The germline V gene has CDR1 SQVTM and CDR2 ANQGSEA. Trimming took 2 bases from V and 1 from J, leaving 14 bases between them. The CDR3 extends over 15 amino acids. The CDR3 reads CSVELWGLLNYGYTS. CDR3 in DNA: TGCAGCGTTGAACTATGGGGGCTTCTTAACTATGGCTACACCTCC.

This clone was detected only once. The chain has TRBV2 and TRBJ2-1, with 8 bases identical to TRBD2. Trimming cost V 6 bases and J 3 bases; bases outside gene matches: 1. The CDR3 has 13 amino acids. Germline CDR1 and CDR2: SNHLY and FYNNEI. The CDR3: CASRGTSYNEQFF. The CDR3 DNA reads as TGTGCCAGCAGGGGGACTAGCTACAATGAGCAGTTCTTC. Complete variable domain (other parts from reference TRBV2 and TRBJ2-1): EPEVTQTPSHQVTQMGQEVILRCVPISNHLYFYWYRQILGQKVEFLVSFYNNEISEKSEIFDDQFSVERPDGSNFTLKIRSTKLEDSAMYFCASRGTSYNEQFFGPGTRLTVL.

V gene TRBV12-5 combines with J gene TRBJ2-2, with TRBD1 identical over 10 bases. From germline, CDR1 is LGHNT and CDR2 FRNRAP. The V and J ends lost 2 bases and 7 bases, in that order; junction bases with no gene match: 4. There are 15 residues in the CDR3. This CDR3 is CASGLWTGGSGELFF. CDR3 DNA sequence: TGTGCTAGTGGTTTGTGGACAGGGGGTAGCGGGGAGCTGTTTTTT.

The chain has TRBV4-1 and TRBJ1-1; 9 nucleotides align to TRBD1. Germline loops: CDR1 MGHRA, CDR2 YSYEKL. The CDR3 spans 16 residues. The trim removed 3 bases at V and 3 bases at J, leaving 8 bases unmatched. The CDR3 loop reads CASSHLLTGGDTEAFF. The CDR3 nucleotides are TGCGCCAGCAGCCACCTACTGACAGGGGGGGACACTGAAGCTTTCTTT.